This T cell receptor beta chain is from a study of blood T cell repertoires in COVID-19. At the level of the study: Nucleic acid was either cDNA or gDNA, and it came from T cells, B-cell-depleted T cells, or PBMCs.

Methods used by the authors: Amplification of reference gene primers was used by the study to estimate nucleated cell counts. Libraries were prepared by immunoSEQ multiplex PCR; TCRdb keeps only in-frame clonotypes and omits some of them. The D gene and trimming were derived from the DNA, and the V and J assignments and clone size from that table. The sample has about 290,000 clones, roughly 90% seen once. The germline V and J ends were trimmed by 5 bases and 4 bases, with 11 bases remaining between them. CDR1 is SEHNR and CDR2 is FQNEAQ in the germline V gene (reference sequence). This CDR3 contains 13 residues.

The sequence derives from a woman younger than 45 with active or convalescent COVID-19. The sequencing sample was made of peripheral blood. The chain couples TRBV7-9 to TRBJ1-2; D is perhaps TRBD1 (5 bases). The CDR3 here is CASSPSGPYGYTF. The CDR3 DNA reads as TGTGCCAGCAGCCCATCAGGGCCCTATGGCTACACCTTC.